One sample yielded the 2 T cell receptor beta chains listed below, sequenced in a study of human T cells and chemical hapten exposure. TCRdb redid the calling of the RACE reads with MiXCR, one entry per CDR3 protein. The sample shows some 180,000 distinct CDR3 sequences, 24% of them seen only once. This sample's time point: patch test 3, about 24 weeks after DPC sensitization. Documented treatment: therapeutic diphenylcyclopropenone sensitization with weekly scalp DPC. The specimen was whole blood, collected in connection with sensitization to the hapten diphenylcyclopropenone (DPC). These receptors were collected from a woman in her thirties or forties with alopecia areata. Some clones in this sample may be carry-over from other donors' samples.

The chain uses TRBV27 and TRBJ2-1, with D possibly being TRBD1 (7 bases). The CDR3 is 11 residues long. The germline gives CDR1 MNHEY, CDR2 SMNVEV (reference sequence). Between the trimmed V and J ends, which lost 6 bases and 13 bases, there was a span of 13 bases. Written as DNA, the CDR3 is TGTGCCAGCAGCGCGGGACAGAGACAGTTCTTC. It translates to CASSAGQRQFF.

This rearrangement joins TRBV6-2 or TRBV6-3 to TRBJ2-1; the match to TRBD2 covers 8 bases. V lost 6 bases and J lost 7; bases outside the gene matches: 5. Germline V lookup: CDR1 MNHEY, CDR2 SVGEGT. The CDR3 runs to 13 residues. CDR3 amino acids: CASRSGLANEQFF. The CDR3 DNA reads TGTGCCAGCAGATCCGGACTAGCTAATGAGCAGTTCTTC.